The 8 T cell receptor beta chains below were found in one sample sequenced in a study of T cells expressing NK-cell markers. TCRdb re-analyzed the 5' RACE reads; it lists each CDR3 protein once, without DNA. The table for this sample gives roughly 390,000 distinct CDR3 sequences. Sequenced sample: blood T cells: a sorted CD56 or NKG2C T cell subset, CD4+ or CD8+ T cells, or bulk PBMC T cells (not recorded which). These receptors were taken from a man aged 18 to 69 in good health.

This chain joins TRBV5-1 and TRBJ2-7; TCRdb proposes TRBD1, but this gene call is untestable without DNA. This CDR3 contains 19 residues. The germline gives CDR1 SGHRS, CDR2 YFSETQ. The CDR3 is CASSPQVSLLRGGEHEQYF.

The genes are TRBV7-6 and TRBJ2-4. Per germline, CDR1 SGHVS and CDR2 FNYEAQ. This CDR3 is built from 14 residues. The CDR3 sequence is CASSPLRSKNIQYF.

The rearrangement uses TRBV5-5 and TRBJ1-6; lacking DNA, the TRBD1 call made by TCRdb goes unchecked. The CDR3 is made up of 15 amino acids. Germline assignment: CDR1 SGHKS and CDR2 YYEKEE (reference sequence). The CDR3 is CASLIRVDSNSPLHF.

The chain couples TRBV9 to TRBJ1-2. From germline, CDR1 is SGDLS and CDR2 YYNGEE. The CDR3 loop spans 14 amino acids. This CDR3 reads CASSAGGGRDGYTF.

The rearrangement uses TRBV7-2 and TRBJ2-3; TCRdb's D call of TRBD2 is untestable without DNA. Germline CDR1 SGHTA, CDR2 FQGNSA. The CDR3 is made up of 15 amino acids. Here the CDR3 reads CASTPGLKTTDTQYF.

The V call is TRBV20-1, the J call TRBJ1-2; TCRdb names TRBD1, which stays unverified in the absence of DNA. CDR1 and CDR2 from the germline V gene are DFQATT and SNEGSKA (reference sequence). The CDR3 is 15 amino acids. The CDR3 is CSASKAWRPLPGYTF.

V gene TRBV5-1 combines with J gene TRBJ1-4; the D call from TCRdb, TRBD1, cannot be confirmed without DNA. This CDR3 is built from 14 residues. From germline, CDR1 is SGHRS and CDR2 YFSETQ. CDR3 sequence: CASSPRGENEKLFF.

The chain recombines TRBV7-6 with TRBJ2-3; TCRdb lists TRBD2, though no DNA is available to test this call. The CDR3 spans 16 residues. Germline CDR1 SGHVS, CDR2 FNYEAQ. The CDR3 sequence: CASSRGLAGAVGTQYF.